Following are 25 T cell receptor beta chains from one sample sequenced in a study of T cells in Graves' hyperthyroidism and ophthalmopathy. Amplification yielded TCR beta CDR3 regions, with RNA transcripts as the source. The HTBI primer set drove a first-round RT-PCR of the TCR CDR3. Via MiXCR, TCRdb re-called the multiplex PCR reads, giving one row per CDR3 protein. The sample carries roughly 420,000 distinct CDR3 sequences, roughly 14% recorded once. Sequences were obtained from blood. These receptors were obtained from a woman in her late teens or twenties with Graves' hyperthyroidism.

This clonotype was counted ten times or more. This chain uses TRBV18 with TRBJ2-7; TRBD1 might be the D (5 bases). The CDR3 contains 15 residues. Germline lookup yields CDR1 KGHSH and CDR2 LQKENI. The ends were cut back, 1 base at V and 3 bases at J, with 13 bases in the middle. The CDR3 coding sequence is TGTGCCAGCTCACCACTGGACACATCCCTCTACGAGCAGTACTTC. Its protein is CASSPLDTSLYEQYF.

At least ten counts were recorded for this clonotype. The chain couples TRBV20-1 to TRBJ2-1; TRBD2 matches 7 bases. Per germline, CDR1 DFQATT and CDR2 SNEGSKA (reference sequence). The CDR3 consists of 14 residues. J gave up 4 bases and V 6 bases, and 9 bases lay outside the gene matches. As DNA, the CDR3 is TGCAGTGCAGAAACCGGGACTACGTACAATGAGCAGTTCTTC. Translated: CSAETGTTYNEQFF.

This clonotype has more than one count but fewer than ten. This clone may be a read error of a much larger clone one base away. This sequence joins TRBV28 and TRBJ2-7; 8 nucleotides align to TRBD2. Germline V CDR1 and CDR2: MDHEN, SYDVKM. V lost 8 bases, J lost 5 bases, and 11 bases stayed unmatched. This CDR3 spans 14 amino acids. CDR3 sequence: CASAIPSGSNEQYF. CDR3 in DNA: TGTGCCAGCGCCATCCCGAGCGGGAGTAACGAGCAGTACTTC.

V is TRBV29-1 and J is TRBJ2-7, with D possibly TRBD1 on 5 matching bases. The V end was cut by 5 bases, the J end by 2 bases, with 13 bases between. This CDR3 is 13 amino acids long. Germline lookup yields CDR1 SQVTM and CDR2 ANQGSEA. The CDR3 reads CSVLGASAYEQYF. As DNA, the CDR3 is TGCAGCGTTTTAGGGGCGTCAGCCTACGAGCAGTACTTC.

This clonotype was counted only a few times. The chain combines TRBV28 with TRBJ2-5; 8 bases agree with TRBD1. The CDR3 is 14 amino acids. V dropped 2 bases and J dropped 3; count of bases not matched to a gene: 2. Per the germline V gene, CDR1 is MDHEN and CDR2 is SYDVKM. The CDR3 sequence is CASSLPTGEETQYF. The CDR3 nucleotides are TGTGCCAGCAGTTTACCGACAGGGGAAGAGACCCAGTACTTC.

The V call is TRBV6-1, the J call TRBJ2-6; perhaps TRBD1 as D (6 bases). Germline CDR1 reads MNHNS; CDR2 reads SASEGT. The CDR3 runs to 16 residues. Trimming stripped 7 bases from V and 0 bases from J, with 13 bases between. The DNA for the CDR3 is TGTGCCAGCATCGAGAACAGGGCCTCTGGGGCCAACGTCCTGACTTTC. It specifies CASIENRASGANVLTF.

The chain is built from TRBV6-1 and TRBJ1-2, with D hard to call. V lost 5 bases, J lost 2 bases, and 15 bases lay in between. Germline V CDR1 and CDR2: MNHNS, SASEGT. The CDR3 runs to 15 residues. CDR3 sequence: CASSQRRVGNYGYTF. CDR3 sequence (DNA): TGTGCCAGCAGTCAACGGAGGGTAGGCAACTATGGCTACACCTTC.

Many counts were recorded for this clonotype. This chain uses TRBV7-9 with TRBJ2-3, with a weak D call TRBD2 (5 bases). CDR1 SEHNR and CDR2 FQNEAQ come from the germline V gene (reference sequence). Trimming left V 9 bases short and J 2 bases short, with 15 bases between. The CDR3 consists of 14 residues. The CDR3 DNA is TGTGCCAGGACTCCACCCGGGAACACAGATACGCAGTATTTT. It codes for CARTPPGNTDTQYF.

This clonotype appeared many times. The chain employs TRBV29-1 and TRBJ1-1; a weak D match, TRBD1 (6 bases). Germline V gene data show CDR1 as SQVTM and CDR2 as ANQGSEA. The CDR3 totals 15 residues. V lost 6 bases, J lost 0 bases, and 17 bases lay in between. CDR3 DNA sequence: TGCAGCGTGGGGTTGCAGGACAGCATGAACACTGAAGCTTTCTTT. It is translated as CSVGLQDSMNTEAFF.

This clonotype has at least ten counts. The chain has TRBV28 and TRBJ2-7, with TRBD1 matching over 9 bases. The V and J ends lost 2 bases and 3 bases, in that order; junction bases with no gene match: 8. This CDR3 spans 16 amino acids. Per germline, CDR1 MDHEN and CDR2 SYDVKM. Written as DNA, the CDR3 is TGTGCCAGCAGTTTAGGGACAGGGCCCCTAATCTACGAGCAGTACTTC. It codes for CASSLGTGPLIYEQYF.

Many counts were recorded for this clonotype. The chain combines TRBV28 with TRBJ1-1, with D perhaps matching TRBD1 (6 bases). The CDR3 extends over 14 amino acids. Trimming removed 7 bases from V and 0 bases from J, with 12 bases in between. Per the germline V gene, CDR1 is MDHEN and CDR2 is SYDVKM. CDR3: CASTWDNMNTEAFF. The CDR3 bases are TGTGCCAGCACCTGGGACAACATGAACACTGAAGCTTTCTTT.

This clonotype occurred a few times. The chain carries TRBV11-2 and TRBJ1-5; tentative D call: TRBD1 (6 bases). This CDR3 spans 15 amino acids. CDR1 SGHAT and CDR2 FQNNGV come from the germline V gene. Between the trimmed V and J ends, which lost 5 bases and 0 bases, there was a span of 11 bases. CDR3 nucleotide sequence: TGTGCCAGCAGCAAGGGGGTCGTTAGCAATCAGCCCCAGCATTTT. Residues: CASSKGVVSNQPQHF.

This clonotype was found many times. In nucleotides, the CDR3 is TGTGCCAGCAGCTTAAACCCAGGGGGCTCCTACGAGCAGTACTTC. Its translation: CASSLNPGGSYEQYF. The chain combines TRBV7-2 with TRBJ2-7; 7 positions match TRBD1. The CDR3 extends over 15 amino acids. With V trimmed by 2 bases and J by 0 bases, 4 bases remained unmatched. CDR1 is SGHTA, CDR2 FQGNSA, per germline.

This clonotype was seen ten or more times. The chain joins TRBV7-9 to TRBJ2-6, with D tentatively TRBD1 (6 bases). The CDR3 loop spans 16 amino acids. CDR1 is SEHNR and CDR2 is FQNEAQ in the germline V gene (reference sequence). V gave up 5 bases and J gave up 2 bases, with 13 bases separating them. CDR3 amino acids: CASSPWQGTGANVLTF. CDR3 nucleotides: TGTGCCAGCAGCCCATGGCAGGGGACTGGGGCCAACGTCCTGACTTTC.

This clonotype was seen at least ten times. The chain links TRBV24-1 to TRBJ2-1; D unresolved. The V gene lost 0 bases and the J gene lost 9 bases, with 5 bases spanning the gap. CDR1 is KGHDR, CDR2 SFDVKD, per germline. There are 12 residues in the CDR3. CDR3 sequence: CATSDLSPEQFF. The CDR3 nucleotides read TGTGCCACCAGTGATTTGTCCCCTGAGCAGTTCTTC.

In this sample, this clonotype turned up many times. The chain uses TRBV2 and TRBJ2-1; D call uncertain. Germline V gives CDR1 SNHLY, CDR2 FYNNEI. Trimming took off 1 base at V and 6 bases at J, with 16 bases between the two ends. This CDR3 has 16 residues. CDR3 bases: TGTGCCAGCAGTGAAGTTACAGCGCCCTCTAGCAATGAGCAGTTCTTC. It codes for CASSEVTAPSSNEQFF.

This clonotype showed up many times. The genes are TRBV6-2 or TRBV6-3 and TRBJ1-4; D remains ambiguous. Per the germline V gene, CDR1 is MNHEY and CDR2 is SVGEGT. V lost 6 bases, J lost 7 bases, and 21 bases lay in between. The CDR3 runs 16 residues. CDR3 in DNA: TGTGCCAGCAGCCAACTGCGGGCAGGCGGTGGTGAAAAACTGTTTTTT. It translates to CASSQLRAGGGEKLFF.

The chain employs TRBV10-3 and TRBJ1-2; D gene ambiguous. Germline V gene lookup returns CDR1 ENHRY and CDR2 SYGVKD. Trimming removed 2 bases at V and 4 bases at J, with 8 bases between. The CDR3 is made up of 13 amino acids. The CDR3 is CAISEAEIYGYTF. The CDR3 DNA reads as TGTGCCATCAGTGAGGCGGAAATCTATGGCTACACCTTC.

This clonotype has at least ten counts. The CDR3 reads CASGLAGTVGSYGYTF. DNA for the CDR3: TGTGCTAGTGGTTTGGCAGGGACCGTCGGTAGCTATGGCTACACCTTC. The genes are TRBV12-5 and TRBJ1-2; TRBD1 is a possible D gene (5 bases). The V gene lost 1 base and the J gene lost 4 bases, with 16 bases spanning the gap. Germline V gives CDR1 LGHNT, CDR2 FRNRAP. This CDR3 has 16 amino acids. Drawing the rest from reference TRBV12-5 and TRBJ1-2, the complete variable domain is DARVTQTPRHKVTEMGQEVTMRCQPILGHNTVFWYRQTMMQGLELLAYFRNRAPLDDSGMPKDRFSAEMPDATLATLKIQPSEPRDSAVYFCASGLAGTVGSYGYTFGSGTRLTVV.

This clonotype appeared many times. This chain uses TRBV28 with TRBJ1-5; 7 bases are shared with TRBD1. V gave up 5 bases and J gave up 3 bases; unmatched junction bases: 4. Germline V gene data show CDR1 as MDHEN and CDR2 as SYDVKM. This CDR3 spans 14 amino acids. The CDR3 nucleotides are TGTGCCAGCAGTCCGCAGGGGGTCAATCAGCCCCAGCATTTT. Amino acids: CASSPQGVNQPQHF.

The rearrangement uses TRBV24-1 and TRBJ1-2; no firm D call. The CDR3 covers 14 residues. Looked up from germline, CDR1 is KGHDR and CDR2 is SFDVKD. V was trimmed by 1 base and J by 1 base, leaving 6 bases between them. CDR3 nucleotides: TGTGCCACCAGTGATTTAACGGATAACTATGGCTACACCTTC. Encoded protein: CATSDLTDNYGYTF.

J is TRBJ1-6 and V is TRBV6-5, with D tentatively TRBD1 (5 bases). V was cut by 2 bases and J by 10 bases, with 15 bases left in between. The CDR3 contains 15 residues. CDR1 is MNHEY, CDR2 SVGAGI, per germline. CDR3 sequence: CASSYGTPGWSPLHF. The CDR3 DNA follows: TGTGCCAGCAGTTACGGGACCCCCGGTTGGTCACCCCTCCACTTT.

Note on this clonotype: This could be a read error, since a much larger clone is one nucleotide away. The chain recombines TRBV2 with TRBJ2-2; the D gene is possibly TRBD2 (5 bases). V shed 6 bases and J shed 5 bases, with 16 bases lying between them. This CDR3 spans 15 amino acids. Germline V gene lookup returns CDR1 SNHLY and CDR2 FYNNEI. CDR3 DNA: TGTGCCAGCAGAGACCCCCGGCGGAGGACCGGGGAGCTGTTTTTT. It specifies CASRDPRRRTGELFF.

This clonotype appeared a few times. The J gene is TRBJ2-1, the V gene TRBV27; 7 bases align to TRBD1. The V and J ends lost 4 bases and 1 base, in that order; junction bases with no gene match: 7. The germline V gene has CDR1 MNHEY and CDR2 SMNVEV (reference sequence). The CDR3 contains 16 residues. CDR3 protein: CASSSKQGFSYNEQFF. CDR3 nucleotides: TGTGCCAGCAGTTCAAAACAGGGGTTTTCCTACAATGAGCAGTTCTTC.

The chain recombines TRBV4-1 with TRBJ2-2; unclear D gene. CDR1 MGHRA and CDR2 YSYEKL come from the germline V gene. The CDR3 length is 14 residues. The ends were cut back, 4 bases at V and 6 bases at J, with 12 bases in the middle. This CDR3 is CASSPVGRSGELFF. CDR3 DNA: TGCGCCAGCAGCCCCGTCGGACGGTCCGGGGAGCTGTTTTTT.